This is a list of T cell receptor beta chains from one sample in a study of control samples from healthy donors and cancer patients. Some clones are missing from TCRdb's copy, which holds only in-frame ones; the method was immunoSEQ multiplex PCR. The sample gives around 250,000 clones, approximately 80% of which show up once; 13% is in the top ten. The material sequenced was PBMCs. The source is a woman in her sixties with lung cancer. Each CDR3 is given with its conserved first and last residue. A D gene is named only where the DNA matches it firmly. Part of the rows lack a size; the others show once, few, many or a class for expanded clones.

clone_size	v_call	d_call	j_call	cdr3_aa	cdr3_nt
-	TRBV7-9	-	TRBJ2-1	CASSPEGGYNEQFF	TGTGCCAGCAGCCCGGAGGGGGGATACAATGAGCAGTTCTTC
-	TRBV18	-	TRBJ2-5	CASSPGITQETQYF	TGTGCCAGCTCCCCCGGGATAACCCAAGAGACCCAGTACTTC
-	TRBV3-1/TRBV3-2	-	TRBJ2-7	CASSQAYEQYF	TGTGCCAGCAGCCAAGCTTACGAGCAGTACTTC
-	TRBV5-1	-	TRBJ1-2	CASSLAFFGRDHGYTF	TGCGCCAGCAGCTTGGCCTTTTTTGGCAGGGATCATGGCTACACCTTC
-	TRBV5-4	-	TRBJ2-7	CASSSGRAYEQYF	TGTGCCAGCAGTTCGGGACGAGCCTACGAGCAGTACTTC
-	TRBV19	-	TRBJ1-5	CASIEGWRGNQPQHF	TGTGCCAGTATCGAGGGGTGGAGGGGGAATCAGCCCCAGCATTTT
-	TRBV2	-	TRBJ2-1	CASPLRAPNEQFF	TGTGCCAGCCCCTTGAGGGCCCCCAATGAGCAGTTCTTC
-	TRBV5-1	-	TRBJ2-3	CASSQAKTTDTQYF	TGCGCCAGCAGCCAAGCGAAAACCACAGATACGCAGTATTTT
-	TRBV3-1/TRBV3-2	-	TRBJ1-4	CASSLRMADEKLFF	TGTGCCAGCAGCCTCCGAATGGCGGATGAAAAACTGTTTTTT
-	TRBV6-5	TRBD1	TRBJ1-1	CASIHSSGGTEAFF	TGTGCCAGCATTCACTCCTCAGGGGGCACTGAAGCTTTCTTT
-	TRBV29-1	-	TRBJ2-2	CSVTRLNTGELFF	TGCAGCGTCACCAGGTTAAACACCGGGGAGCTGTTTTTT
-	TRBV6-5	TRBD1	TRBJ2-6	CAVAQGASGANVLTF	TGTGCCGTCGCCCAGGGGGCCTCTGGGGCCAACGTCCTGACTTTC
-	TRBV20-1	-	TRBJ2-1	CSARLRDEQFF	TGCAGTGCCAGACTACGGGATGAGCAGTTCTTC
-	TRBV6-5	-	TRBJ1-6	CASMNHSPLHF	TGTGCCAGCATGAACCATTCACCCCTCCACTTT
-	TRBV9	-	TRBJ1-1	CASSASGTRHTEAFF	TGTGCCAGCAGCGCCTCAGGGACCAGGCACACTGAAGCTTTCTTT
-	TRBV6-5	TRBD1	TRBJ1-1	CASSLYTGENTEAFF	TGTGCCAGCAGTCTTTACACAGGGGAGAACACTGAAGCTTTCTTT
-	TRBV19	TRBD2	TRBJ2-3	CASSSGGGTDTQYF	TGTGCCAGTAGTTCGGGAGGGGGCACAGATACGCAGTATTTT
few	TRBV5-1	-	TRBJ1-2	CASSSTGYEGYTF	TGCGCCAGCAGCTCGACGGGCTATGAGGGCTACACCTTC
-	TRBV2	TRBD1	TRBJ1-5	CASRTGAGGQPQHF	TGTGCCAGCAGGACAGGGGCGGGGGGTCAGCCCCAGCATTTT
-	TRBV5-8	-	TRBJ1-3	CASSLVQNSGNTIYF	TGTGCCAGCAGCTTGGTTCAGAACTCTGGAAACACCATATATTTT
-	TRBV7-9	TRBD1	TRBJ1-2	CASSPTGGSSYGYTF	TGTGCCAGCAGCCCGACAGGGGGCTCTAGCTATGGCTACACCTTC
-	TRBV6-6	-	TRBJ1-5	CASSPGTHNQPQHF	TGTGCCAGCAGTCCCGGGACACACAATCAGCCCCAGCATTTT
many	TRBV25-1	-	TRBJ2-3	CASSEYSLTDTQYF	TGTGCCAGCAGTGAATATAGCCTTACAGATACGCAGTATTTT
-	TRBV5-1	-	TRBJ2-1	CASSLDAGLWDEQFF	TGCGCCAGCAGCTTGGATGCAGGGTTATGGGATGAGCAGTTCTTC
many	TRBV25-1	-	TRBJ1-2	CASSESGGGYTF	TGTGCCAGCAGTGAATCCGGGGGGGGCTACACCTTC
-	TRBV7-3	TRBD2	TRBJ2-1	CASRASGGLTYNEQFF	TGTGCCAGCAGGGCTAGCGGGGGGCTTACTTACAATGAGCAGTTCTTC
-	TRBV3-1/TRBV3-2	-	TRBJ1-4	CASSLSNEKLFF	TGTGCCAGCAGCCTTTCTAATGAAAAACTGTTTTTT
-	TRBV7-3	TRBD2	TRBJ2-5	CASSPGLAGETQYF	TGTGCCAGCAGCCCGGGACTAGCGGGGGAGACCCAGTACTTC
-	TRBV3-1/TRBV3-2	-	TRBJ1-3	CASSQDGLGMGNTIYF	TGTGCCAGCAGCCAAGACGGCCTGGGAATGGGAAACACCATATATTTT
-	TRBV13	-	TRBJ1-4	CASSAKGFNTNEKLFF	TGTGCCAGCAGCGCAAAGGGTTTTAACACTAATGAAAAACTGTTTTTT
-	TRBV19	-	TRBJ2-1	CASSGTRYNEQFF	TGTGCCAGTAGTGGGACACGGTACAATGAGCAGTTCTTC
-	TRBV5-3	-	TRBJ1-5	CARSLWQLNSNQPQHF	TGTGCCAGAAGCTTGTGGCAGCTTAATAGCAATCAGCCCCAGCATTTT
-	TRBV19	TRBD1	TRBJ1-2	CASSIESGTGDYGYTF	TGTGCCAGTAGTATAGAATCCGGGACAGGAGACTATGGCTACACCTTC
-	TRBV9	-	TRBJ1-6	CASTRSFGGSPLHF	TGTGCCAGCACCCGATCGTTTGGGGGTTCACCCCTCCACTTT
-	TRBV28	-	TRBJ1-1	CASSTGVRTEAFF	TGTGCCAGCAGCACGGGGGTAAGGACTGAAGCTTTCTTT
-	TRBV5-1	-	TRBJ1-1	CASSLEPGAKNTEAFF	TGCGCCAGCAGCTTGGAGCCGGGGGCGAAGAACACTGAAGCTTTCTTT
once	TRBV24-1	-	TRBJ2-5	CATSDARQVRETQYF	TGTGCCACCAGTGATGCACGACAGGTCCGAGAGACCCAGTACTTC
once	TRBV5-1	-	TRBJ2-7	CASSLGLDGEQYF	TGCGCCAGCAGCTTGGGTCTTGATGGCGAGCAGTACTTC
-	TRBV11-2	TRBD2	TRBJ2-6	CASRPGGGAAGANVLTF	TGTGCCAGCAGGCCGGGGGGAGGGGCGGCGGGGGCCAACGTCCTGACTTTC
once	TRBV3-1/TRBV3-2	-	TRBJ1-2	CASSLLDRPNYGYTF	TGTGCCAGCAGCCTTCTGGACCGTCCTAACTATGGCTACACCTTC
-	TRBV6-5	TRBD1	TRBJ1-1	CASNLQGVDTEAFF	TGTGCCAGCAACCTACAGGGGGTCGACACTGAAGCTTTCTTT
-	TRBV5-1	-	TRBJ2-5	CASSLRGGGETQYF	TGCGCCAGCAGCTTGCGGGGTGGGGGAGAGACCCAGTACTTC
-	TRBV19	TRBD1	TRBJ1-6	CASSLGTAVNSPLHF	TGTGCCAGTAGTCTCGGGACAGCAGTAAATTCACCCCTCCACTTT
-	TRBV21-1	-	TRBJ2-7	CASSGDLTVYAYEQYF	TGTGCCAGCAGCGGGGACTTGACAGTATACGCCTACGAGCAGTACTTC
few	TRBV11-2	-	TRBJ2-5	CASSLGAGARGETQYF	TGTGCCAGCAGCTTAGGCGCAGGGGCCCGGGGAGAGACCCAGTACTTC
once	TRBV5-1	-	TRBJ1-2	CASSLGTGYGYTF	TGCGCCAGCAGCTTGGGTACAGGCTATGGCTACACCTTC
-	TRBV2	TRBD1	TRBJ1-6	CASRAGGAGNSPLHF	TGTGCCAGCAGGGCAGGGGGCGCGGGGAATTCACCCCTCCACTTT
-	TRBV28	-	TRBJ1-2	CASSLSAGRYGYTF	TGTGCCAGCAGTTTATCCGCGGGGAGGTATGGCTACACCTTC
-	TRBV2	-	TRBJ2-7	CASSVATYEQYF	TGTGCCAGCAGTGTGGCAACCTACGAGCAGTACTTC
-	TRBV15	-	TRBJ2-6	CATSSRQDFFSGANVLTF	TGTGCCACCAGCAGTCGACAGGACTTTTTCTCTGGGGCCAACGTCCTGACTTTC
-	TRBV19	-	TRBJ1-5	CASSMGSNQPQHF	TGTGCCAGTAGTATGGGCAGCAATCAGCCCCAGCATTTT
-	TRBV2	TRBD2	TRBJ2-6	CASTRLATSGANVLTF	TGTGCCAGCACTAGACTAGCGACTTCTGGGGCCAACGTCCTGACTTTC
-	TRBV28	-	TRBJ2-3	CASSFHGAGTDTQYF	TGTGCCAGCAGTTTCCACGGGGCTGGCACAGATACGCAGTATTTT
-	TRBV7-3	TRBD1	TRBJ2-2	CASSSQGGDTGELFF	TGTGCCAGCAGCTCACAGGGGGGAGACACCGGGGAGCTGTTTTTT
-	TRBV24-1	TRBD2	TRBJ2-3	CATSEPGGADTQYF	TGTGCCACCAGTGAACCCGGGGGGGCGGATACGCAGTATTTT
-	TRBV2	-	TRBJ2-5	CASSELSGETQYF	TGTGCCAGCAGTGAACTCAGTGGGGAGACCCAGTACTTC
-	TRBV7-3	-	TRBJ1-1	CASSSPGITEAFF	TGTGCCAGCAGCTCGCCGGGGATCACTGAAGCTTTCTTT
-	TRBV6-5	-	TRBJ2-1	CASGGAYNEQFF	TGTGCCAGCGGGGGAGCCTACAATGAGCAGTTCTTC
-	TRBV7-9	TRBD2	TRBJ2-3	CASSFGLVGSTDTQYF	TGTGCCAGCAGCTTCGGACTAGTAGGAAGCACAGATACGCAGTATTTT
-	TRBV3-1/TRBV3-2	TRBD2	TRBJ2-7	CASSQGLGSGRLSYEQYF	TGTGCCAGCAGCCAAGGGTTAGGTAGCGGGAGATTGTCCTACGAGCAGTACTTC